This T cell receptor (beta chain) stems from a study of blood T cell repertoires in COVID-19. For the study at large: COVID-19 samples, acute and convalescent, were from the United States, Italy and Spain. PBMCs, B-cell-depleted T cells, or T cells provided the cDNA or gDNA that made up the material.

In the study's own analysis: The assay estimated nucleated cells by amplifying reference gene primers. Only in-frame clones appear in the TCRdb table, and some are missing; sequencing was by immunoSEQ multiplex PCR. That table is the source of V, J and clone size, and D and trimming were worked out from the DNA. The sample has around 470,000 clones; 90% are singletons. Looked up from germline, CDR1 is SGHTA and CDR2 is FQGNSA. This CDR3 region has 16 residues. Trimming removed 2 bases from V and 6 bases from J; junction bases left unmatched: 3. The clonotype comes from a young man who had recovered from COVID-19. This chain joins TRBV7-2 and TRBJ2-3; TRBD2 matches at 15 bases. The sample taken for sequencing was PBMCs or T cells enriched from blood (not recorded which). The CDR3 region is CASSLIGTSGRDTQYF. The CDR3 nucleotides are TGTGCCAGCAGCTTAATAGGGACTAGCGGGAGGGATACGCAGTATTTT.